The T cell receptor (beta chain) under discussion was sequenced for a study of blood T cell repertoires in COVID-19. Study summary: Donors in the United States, Italy and Spain gave samples during acute or convalescent COVID-19. T cells, B-cell-depleted T cells, or PBMCs supplied cDNA or gDNA.

As originally analysed: Counts of nucleated cells, estimated from reference gene primer amplification, were obtained. Sequenced by immunoSEQ multiplex PCR; TCRdb stores in-frame clones only, minus some. V and J calls plus clone size are reproduced from that table; the DNA served to infer D and trimming. This table has 100,000 to 150,000 clones, roughly 88% appearing once. CDR1 and CDR2 (germline): SGHTA, FQGTGA. There are 13 residues in the CDR3. V lost 3 bases, J lost 6 bases, and 12 bases lay in between. This clonotype was obtained from a woman between 50 and 59 years old with active or convalescent COVID-19. The sample consisted of peripheral blood. The chain couples TRBV7-3 to TRBJ2-7, with TRBD1 as a possible D gene (6 bases). CDR3 sequence (DNA): TGTGCCAGCAGCTTGAGGGGGTTAGGCGAGCAGTACTTC. Translated: CASSLRGLGEQYF.